The clone carrying this T cell receptor (beta chain) has more than one count but fewer than ten. Its target is not known. Noted time point: pre-sensitization, week 0. Specified treatment: therapeutic diphenylcyclopropenone sensitization with weekly scalp DPC. This specimen comes from a study of human T cells and chemical hapten exposure. Study summary: Mostly female, the patients presented with alopecia areata, totalis or universalis. Findings and caveats of the study: TCRs at high frequency, those above 1 in 1000, did not change with DPC sensitization.

TCRdb redid the calling of the RACE reads with MiXCR, one entry per CDR3 protein. The sample lists a few hundred thousand distinct CDR3 sequences, approximately 8% occurring once. The trim removed 7 bases at V and 5 bases at J, leaving 12 bases unmatched. CDR1 is SGHRS and CDR2 is YFSETQ in the germline V gene. The CDR3 runs 16 residues. The starting material was whole blood, obtained in connection with sensitization to the hapten diphenylcyclopropenone (DPC). The gene calls are TRBV5-1 and TRBJ2-2, with TRBD1 matching over 9 bases. The sequence came from a man aged 18 to 29 with alopecia areata. Some clones in this sample may be carry-over from other donors' samples. The CDR3 DNA reads as TGCGCCAGCGGCGTTTCGGACAGGGGACGGACCGGGGAGCTGTTTTTT. Protein: CASGVSDRGRTGELFF.